These 8 T cell receptor beta chains were all obtained from the same sample, sequenced in a study of blood T cell repertoires in COVID-19. Data came from immunoSEQ multiplex PCR; TCRdb stores just in-frame clones and leaves some out. The sample contains around 310,000 clones, approximately 87% of which appear only once. The sequenced sample consisted of peripheral blood. Every receptor here comes from a woman in her forties or fifties with active or convalescent COVID-19.

The chain carries TRBV20-1 and TRBJ1-2; 8 positions agree with TRBD1. This CDR3 is 14 amino acids long. Trimming took 3 bases from V and 1 from J; bases not matched to a gene: 4. Germline CDR1 reads DFQATT; CDR2 reads SNEGSKA (reference sequence). CDR3 nucleotides: TGCAGTGCTAGTGGGGACAGGCTTAACTATGGCTACACCTTC. Its translation: CSASGDRLNYGYTF.

J is TRBJ2-7 and V is TRBV7-9; TRBD1 agrees at 7 bases. The CDR3 totals 14 residues. CDR1 SEHNR and CDR2 FQNEAQ come from the germline V gene (reference sequence). J was trimmed by 3 bases and V by 3 bases; bases with no gene match: 5. The CDR3 DNA is TGTGCCAGCAGCTTGTGGGACAGAAACTACGAGCAGTACTTC. This translates into CASSLWDRNYEQYF. The full variable domain, rest sourced from reference TRBV7-9 and TRBJ2-7, is DTGVSQNPRHKITKRGQNVTFRCDPISEHNRLYWYRQTLGQGPEFLTYFQNEAQLEKSRLLSDRFSAERPKGSFSTLEIQRTEQGDSAMYLCASSLWDRNYEQYFGPGTRLTVT.

This sequence joins TRBV29-1 and TRBJ2-7; 9 positions match TRBD1. CDR1 and CDR2 (germline): SQVTM, ANQGSEA. This CDR3 is built from 12 residues. Trimming at V came to 6 bases and at J to 6 bases, leaving 6 bases not matched to a gene. Here the CDR3 reads CSVGDRVFEQYF. The CDR3 coding sequence is TGCAGCGTCGGGGACAGGGTTTTCGAGCAGTACTTC.

The V call is TRBV4-1, the J call TRBJ2-7; 7 nucleotides align to TRBD1. The V segment lost 0 bases and the J segment 9 bases; nucleotides outside the gene matches: 8. Germline-derived CDR1 and CDR2 are MGHRA and YSYEKL. The CDR3 has 14 residues. The CDR3 here is CASSQDLTGDGQYF. The DNA for the CDR3 is TGCGCCAGCAGCCAAGATCTAACAGGGGATGGGCAGTACTTC.

This chain uses TRBV11-3 with TRBJ2-1; a weak D match, TRBD2 (6 bases). The CDR3 has 12 residues. Looked up from germline, CDR1 is SGHNT and CDR2 is YENEEA. Between the trimmed V and J ends, which lost 5 bases and 8 bases, there was a span of 10 bases. CDR3 protein: CASSVRRDEQFF. The CDR3 nucleotides read TGTGCCAGCAGCGTGCGGAGGGATGAGCAGTTCTTC.

V usage is TRBV6-5 and J usage is TRBJ1-6; TRBD1 aligns across 7 bases. CDR3 length equals 12 residues. V shed 2 bases, J shed 17 bases, and the junction held 6 bases outside the gene matches. Germline CDR1 MNHEY, CDR2 SVGAGI. The CDR3 here is CASSYPGGSVHF. In DNA, the CDR3 is TGTGCCAGCAGTTACCCAGGGGGGTCTGTCCACTTT.

The J gene is TRBJ2-7, the V gene TRBV18; 10 nucleotides line up with TRBD2. The CDR3 runs to 14 residues. V lost 6 bases, J lost 6 bases, and 8 bases stayed unmatched. Germline-derived CDR1 and CDR2 are KGHSH and LQKENI. CDR3 amino acids: CASSPSGSSGEQYF. In DNA form, the CDR3 reads TGTGCCAGCTCGCCTAGCGGGAGTTCAGGCGAGCAGTACTTC.

V gene TRBV10-3 combines with J gene TRBJ1-1; 10 nucleotides agree with TRBD1. The junction had 7 bases not matched to a gene; V was cut back by 4 bases and J by 5 bases. This CDR3 has 15 residues. Germline V gene data show CDR1 as ENHRY and CDR2 as SYGVKD. The CDR3 spells CAISAVRTGGTEAFF. The CDR3 bases are TGTGCCATCAGTGCCGTGAGGACAGGGGGGACTGAAGCTTTCTTT.